The 5 T cell receptor beta chains presented below share a single source sample, sequenced in a study of T cell responses to AZD1222 COVID-19 vaccine. The method was immunoSEQ multiplex PCR; TCRdb's version includes in-frame clones alone and lacks a portion of them. Of roughly 120,000 clones detected, about nine tenths appear once; the ten largest clones hold roughly 1.1%. The sequenced sample was peripheral blood, obtained on day 0 of AZD1222 vaccination. All receptors derive from an adult in good health.

This clone came up a few times. The CDR3 spells CASRTSGTDTQYF. In DNA form, the CDR3 reads TGTGCCAGTCGGACTAGCGGCACAGATACGCAGTATTTT. J is TRBJ2-3 and V is TRBV10-3; 9 bases line up with TRBD2. The CDR3 has 13 amino acids. Germline CDR1 reads ENHRY; CDR2 reads SYGVKD. V lost 10 bases and J lost 1; bases outside the gene matches: 3.

J is TRBJ2-3 and V is TRBV3-1 (or the pseudogene TRBV3-2), with TRBD2 matching over 12 bases. V dropped 3 bases and J dropped 6; count of bases not matched to a gene: 7. From germline, CDR1 is LGHDT and CDR2 YNNKEL (reference sequence). The CDR3 contains 16 residues. The CDR3 nucleotides read TGTGCCAGCAGCCAGGATCTAGCGGGGGGGATGGATACGCAGTATTTT. Its translation is CASSQDLAGGMDTQYF.

The chain couples TRBV5-1 to TRBJ2-5, with 9 bases matching TRBD2. V dropped 4 bases and J dropped 5; count of bases not matched to a gene: 6. CDR3 length: 14 amino acids. CDR1 and CDR2 (germline): SGHRS, YFSETQ. The CDR3 is CASSPGTSKETQYF. The CDR3 coding sequence is TGCGCCAGCAGCCCCGGGACTAGCAAGGAGACCCAGTACTTC.

The V call is TRBV4-1, the J call TRBJ1-6, with 7 bases aligning to TRBD1. Germline CDR1 and CDR2: MGHRA and YSYEKL. The V and J ends lost 4 bases and 8 bases, in that order; junction bases with no gene match: 8. The CDR3 is 15 residues long. The CDR3 loop is CASSLTGQRDSPLHF. The CDR3 DNA reads as TGCGCCAGCAGCCTAACGGGACAGCGAGATTCACCCCTCCACTTT.

The V gene is TRBV7-2, the J gene TRBJ1-2; D is uncertain. There are 15 residues in the CDR3. Germline V gives CDR1 SGHTA, CDR2 FQGNSA. Trimming removed 0 bases from V and 4 bases from J, with 12 bases in between. The CDR3 DNA sequence: TGTGCCAGCAGCTTAGCGGGTTCAAGTTTCTATGGCTACACCTTC. The encoded protein is CASSLAGSSFYGYTF. The full variable domain, its missing parts supplied by reference TRBV7-2 and TRBJ1-2, is GAGVSQSPSNKVTEKGKDVELRCDPISGHTALYWYRQSLGQGLEFLIYFQGNSAPDKSGLPSDRFSAERTGGSVSTLTIQRTQQEDSAVYLCASSLAGSSFYGYTFGSGTRLTVV.